One and the same sample provided the 31 T cell receptor beta chains below, sequenced in a study of response to subunit inactivated influenza vaccine. TCRdb re-derived calls from the RT-PCR reads in MiXCR, one entry per CDR3 protein. Of more than 150,000 distinct CDR3 sequences listed, about 9.3% are singletons. The specimen was non-naive T cells sorted from PBMCs, collected on the day of vaccination. Receptors were obtained from a man aged 45 to 65 who received an inactivated influenza vaccine.

This clonotype was observed many times. The chain has TRBV7-2 and TRBJ2-7, with a possible D match to TRBD1 (7 bases). The V end was cut by 2 bases, the J end by 3 bases, with 11 bases between. In germline, CDR1 is SGHTA, CDR2 FQGNSA. The CDR3 has 14 residues. In DNA, the CDR3 is TGTGCCAGCAGCTTACGGCAGGGGGGCTACGAGCAGTACTTC. Its translation is CASSLRQGGYEQYF.

V is TRBV18 and J is TRBJ2-7, with D perhaps TRBD1 (6 bases). Germline values: CDR1 KGHSH, CDR2 LQKENI. Trimming stripped 6 bases from V and 4 bases from J, with 16 bases between. The CDR3 spans 14 residues. The chain's CDR3 is CASSGQGWGYEQYF. In nucleotides, the CDR3 is TGTGCCAGCTCCGGCCAGGGGTGGGGTTACGAGCAGTACTTC.

The chain combines TRBV10-3 with TRBJ1-6; D not certain. Trimming stripped 10 bases from V and 7 bases from J, with 14 bases between. This CDR3 region has 13 residues. CDR1 is ENHRY, CDR2 SYGVKD, per germline. Written as DNA, the CDR3 is TGTGCCAGCCACCCCGCGTTGAATTCACCCCTCCACTTT. Protein product: CASHPALNSPLHF.

Only a few counts were recorded for this clonotype. V is TRBV5-1 and J is TRBJ2-2; TRBD2 matches at 8 bases. The CDR3 extends over 15 amino acids. Germline values: CDR1 SGHRS, CDR2 YFSETQ. The V gene end was trimmed by 0 bases and the J gene end by 6 bases; junction bases not matched to a gene: 4. For the CDR3, the DNA is TGCGCCAGCAGCTTGGCGCGGGGGGCCGCCGGGGAGCTGTTTTTT. This sequence encodes CASSLARGAAGELFF.

This clonotype was seen a handful of times. This chain joins TRBV20-1 and TRBJ2-2; the D is unclear. V was clipped by 5 bases and J by 7 bases, with 11 bases between them. The CDR3 has 12 residues. The V gene's germline CDR1 is DFQATT and CDR2 SNEGSKA (reference sequence). CDR3 in DNA: TGCAGTGCTCAATCCTCGCTCGGGGAGCTGTTTTTT. Protein: CSAQSSLGELFF.

In this sample, this clonotype turned up a few times. CDR3 bases: TGTGCCAGCAGTTACAGGGAGGGCACTGAAGCTTTCTTT. Amino acid sequence: CASSYREGTEAFF. The V gene is TRBV12-3 or TRBV12-4, the J gene TRBJ1-1, with a possible D match to TRBD1 (6 bases). The CDR3 is 13 amino acids. V lost 4 bases, J lost 4 bases, and 10 bases lay in between.

The V call is TRBV11-2, the J call TRBJ2-1; 8 bases are shared with TRBD2. V dropped 1 base and J dropped 4; count of bases not matched to a gene: 9. Germline lookup yields CDR1 SGHAT and CDR2 FQNNGV. This CDR3 has 17 residues. The CDR3 loop reads CASSLGYPTGGYNEQFF. The CDR3 nucleotides read TGTGCCAGCAGCTTAGGTTACCCCACGGGAGGGTACAATGAGCAGTTCTTC.

This clonotype has at least ten counts. The chain recombines TRBV7-9 with TRBJ2-7; the D is unclear. This CDR3 has 15 residues. Trimming shortened V by 0 bases and J by 0 bases, and 9 bases separated the two germline ends. Germline lookup yields CDR1 SEHNR and CDR2 FQNEAQ (reference sequence). CDR3 residues: CASSLAGGLSYEQYF. In nucleotides, the CDR3 is TGTGCCAGCAGCTTAGCGGGCGGCCTCTCCTACGAGCAGTACTTC.

This clonotype was detected many times. The chain carries TRBV6-4 and TRBJ1-1; D gene uncertain. CDR1 and CDR2 (germline): MRHNA, SNTAGT. The CDR3 sequence is 14 residues long. V was shortened by 3 bases and J by 0 bases, with 8 bases between the two germline ends. In nucleotides, the CDR3 is TGTGCCAGCAGTGAGAGTCGACTGAACACTGAAGCTTTCTTT. It codes for CASSESRLNTEAFF.

Many counts were recorded for this clonotype. The V and J genes are TRBV4-3 and TRBJ2-1, with 8 bases lining up with TRBD2. Germline V gene sequence: CDR1 LGHNA, CDR2 YSLEER. CDR3 length: 15 amino acids. With 0 bases clipped from V and 9 bases from J, the junction kept 7 bases outside the gene matches. This CDR3 reads CASSQDLGAGVEQFF. The CDR3 DNA reads TGCGCCAGCAGCCAAGATCTGGGAGCGGGAGTTGAGCAGTTCTTC.

This clonotype was picked up a small number of times. The chain combines TRBV2 with TRBJ2-2, with D tentatively TRBD1 (8 bases). The CDR3 extends over 16 amino acids. CDR1 and CDR2 (germline): SNHLY, FYNNEI. Trimming removed 6 bases from V and 7 bases from J, with 21 bases in between. CDR3 DNA: TGTGCCAGCAGGAGAGCACAGGGGGGGTGGATCGGGGAGCTGTTTTTT. It codes for CASRRAQGGWIGELFF.

V is TRBV24-1 and J is TRBJ2-1; 15 nucleotides align to TRBD2. This CDR3 region has 18 residues. The germline gives CDR1 KGHDR, CDR2 SFDVKD. Trimming cost V 4 bases and J 7 bases; bases outside gene matches: 10. CDR3 nucleotides: TGTGCCACCAGTGACCGGACTAGCGGGGGGGCGGTTTTGAATGAGCAGTTCTTC. It specifies CATSDRTSGGAVLNEQFF.

This clonotype was recorded at least ten times. V is TRBV6-2 or TRBV6-3 and J is TRBJ2-2, with 7 bases that match TRBD2. CDR3 length: 16 amino acids. Germline V gene lookup returns CDR1 MNHEY and CDR2 SVGEGT. The trim removed 8 bases at V and 1 base at J, leaving 10 bases unmatched. CDR3 residues: CASETLGTMNTGELFF. The DNA of the CDR3 is TGTGCCAGCGAAACACTGGGGACTATGAACACCGGGGAGCTGTTTTTT.

This clonotype turned up a few times. V is TRBV7-8 and J is TRBJ1-4, with 7 bases identical to TRBD1. This CDR3 comprises 14 residues. The trim removed 5 bases at V and 4 bases at J, leaving 4 bases unmatched. CDR1 is SGHVS, CDR2 FQNEAQ, per germline. The DNA for the CDR3 is TGTGCCAGCAGCCCAGGACAGGTTAATGAAAAACTGTTTTTT. Encoded protein: CASSPGQVNEKLFF.

This clonotype came up many times. The genes are TRBV20-1 and TRBJ2-1, with D uncertain. The CDR3 runs to 13 residues. V gave up 1 base and J gave up 7 bases, with 11 bases separating them. Looked up from germline, CDR1 is DFQATT and CDR2 is SNEGSKA (reference sequence). The CDR3: CSARGRLGNEQFF. In DNA, the CDR3 is TGCAGTGCTAGAGGACGTTTGGGAAATGAGCAGTTCTTC.

The chain joins TRBV11-2 to TRBJ1-4; D unclear. This CDR3 has 15 residues. Germline CDR1 SGHAT, CDR2 FQNNGV. Trimming removed 5 bases from V and 3 bases from J, with 13 bases in between. CDR3 DNA: TGTGCCAGCAGCCCCGTGGGTCCTTCTAATGAAAAACTGTTTTTT. Translation gives CASSPVGPSNEKLFF.

This clonotype was detected many times. The chain links TRBV18 to TRBJ2-7; D is undetermined. Trimming shortened V by 6 bases and J by 0 bases, and 6 bases separated the two germline ends. The V gene's germline CDR1 is KGHSH and CDR2 LQKENI. The CDR3 runs to 12 residues. The CDR3 sequence is CASSQGSYEQYF. CDR3 nucleotides: TGTGCCAGCTCGCAAGGCTCCTACGAGCAGTACTTC. The entire variable domain, with the rest obtained from reference TRBV18 and TRBJ2-7, is as follows: NAGVMQNPRHLVRRRGQEARLRCSPMKGHSHVYWYRQLPEEGLKFMVYLQKENIIDESGMPKERFSAEFPKEGPSILRIQQVVRGDSAAYFCASSQGSYEQYFGPGTRLTVT.

This clonotype has only a few counts. The chain uses TRBV5-1 and TRBJ2-5; D unresolved. Looked up from germline, CDR1 is SGHRS and CDR2 is YFSETQ. Between the trimmed V and J ends, which lost 0 bases and 5 bases, there was a span of 8 bases. The CDR3 has 13 residues. CDR3 sequence: CASSLGKLETQYF. CDR3 sequence (DNA): TGCGCCAGCAGCTTGGGAAAACTGGAGACCCAGTACTTC. The variable domain in full, completed from reference TRBV5-1 and TRBJ2-5, reads KAGVTQTPRYLIKTRGQQVTLSCSPISGHRSVSWYQQTPGQGLQFLFEYFSETQRNKGNFPGRFSGRQFSNSRSEMNVSTLELGDSALYLCASSLGKLETQYFGPGTRLLVL.

This clonotype occurred once. This sequence joins TRBV6-5 and TRBJ2-1; D gene unclear. V was pared by 0 bases and J by 2 bases, with 8 bases between. Per the germline V gene, CDR1 is MNHEY and CDR2 is SVGAGI. The CDR3 is 15 amino acids. The CDR3 loop is CASSYSANPYNEQFF. CDR3 nucleotides: TGTGCCAGCAGTTACTCTGCGAATCCCTACAATGAGCAGTTCTTC.

This clonotype was counted a few times. V and J are TRBV21-1 and TRBJ1-2; TRBD1, the table's D call, was not compared with the DNA. TRBV21-1 is an annotated pseudogene. This CDR3 comprises 17 residues. The CDR3 DNA reads as TGTGCCAGCAGCCGCCGGGACAGGGGTGCCCAAAAGGGGGGCTACACCTTC. This codes for CASSRRDRGAQKGGYTF.

A few counts support this clonotype. The chain combines TRBV6-5 with TRBJ2-2, with D hard to call. CDR3 size: 16 residues. Trimming took 0 bases from V and 6 from J, leaving 14 bases between them. Germline-derived CDR1 and CDR2 are MNHEY and SVGAGI. The CDR3 bases are TGTGCCAGCAGTTACTCGAGGTCCGCCGGATCCGGGGAGCTGTTTTTT. It specifies CASSYSRSAGSGELFF.

The V call is TRBV18, the J call TRBJ2-1, with 10 bases aligning to TRBD2. The V segment lost 4 bases and the J segment 7 bases; nucleotides outside the gene matches: 1. Germline V gene data show CDR1 as KGHSH and CDR2 as LQKENI. This CDR3 has 13 amino acids. The CDR3 sequence is CASSLSGGNEQFF. The CDR3 region has the DNA TGTGCCAGCTCACTTAGCGGGGGGAATGAGCAGTTCTTC. The entire variable domain, with the rest obtained from reference TRBV18 and TRBJ2-1, is as follows: NAGVMQNPRHLVRRRGQEARLRCSPMKGHSHVYWYRQLPEEGLKFMVYLQKENIIDESGMPKERFSAEFPKEGPSILRIQQVVRGDSAAYFCASSLSGGNEQFFGPGTRLTVL.

The J gene is TRBJ2-1, the V gene TRBV11-3; possible D gene TRBD2, 8 bases. The length of the CDR3 is 16 residues. Deletions cut 5 bases from V and 4 bases from J, with 18 bases between. Germline CDR1 SGHNT, CDR2 YENEEA. CDR3 residues: CASSPGGGQIYNEQFF. The CDR3 region has the DNA TGTGCCAGCAGCCCCGGGGGGGGACAGATTTACAATGAGCAGTTCTTC.

This clonotype occurred a few times. This chain links TRBV6-1 with TRBJ1-4, with 7 bases aligning to TRBD1. Germline V lookup: CDR1 MNHNS, CDR2 SASEGT. V was clipped by 5 bases and J by 7 bases; unmatched bases: 7. This CDR3 has 14 residues. CDR3 loop: CASSPTGRSEKLFF. The CDR3 DNA follows: TGTGCCAGCAGTCCGACAGGGCGAAGTGAAAAACTGTTTTTT.

The V and J genes are TRBV4-1 and TRBJ2-1, with 7 bases identical to TRBD2. Germline trimming cut 0 bases from V and 8 bases from J; bases unmatched to any gene: 7. The CDR3 has 15 residues. Germline assignment: CDR1 MGHRA and CDR2 YSYEKL. The CDR3 reads CASSQDRTSRHEQFF. In DNA form, the CDR3 reads TGCGCCAGCAGCCAAGATAGGACTAGTCGCCATGAGCAGTTCTTC.

The sample holds a few counts of this clonotype. The chain employs TRBV7-3 and TRBJ2-1, with 8 nucleotides matching TRBD2. V lost 5 bases to trimming and J lost 5 bases; unmatched junction nucleotides: 11. Germline V gives CDR1 SGHTA, CDR2 FQGTGA. The CDR3 totals 16 residues. CDR3 sequence reads: CASSARGRSSDNEQFF. In DNA, the CDR3 is TGTGCCAGCAGCGCTCGCGGGAGGAGTTCCGACAATGAGCAGTTCTTC. Based on the CDR3 plus reference TRBV7-3 and TRBJ2-1, the full variable domain is GAGVSQTPSNKVTEKGKYVELRCDPISGHTALYWYRQSLGQGPEFLIYFQGTGAADDSGLPNDRFFAVRPEGSVSTLKIQRTERGDSAVYLCASSARGRSSDNEQFFGPGTRLTVL.

This clonotype has just a few counts. The J gene is TRBJ2-3, the V gene TRBV12-3 or TRBV12-4; 16 bases align to TRBD2. V lost 5 bases and J lost 2; bases outside the gene matches: 7. This CDR3 is built from 18 residues. CDR3 in DNA: TGTGCCAGCAGTCAGGGACTAGCGGGGGGGCCCGACACAGATACGCAGTATTTT. It yields the protein CASSQGLAGGPDTDTQYF.

In its sample, this clonotype was seen many times. The chain recombines TRBV18 with TRBJ2-5; a weak D match, TRBD1 (7 bases). This CDR3 has 14 amino acids. V lost 6 bases, J lost 2 bases, and 13 bases lay in between. In germline, CDR1 is KGHSH, CDR2 LQKENI. The CDR3 sequence is CASSSTGRQETQYF. CDR3 DNA: TGTGCCAGCTCGTCGACAGGGAGGCAAGAGACCCAGTACTTC. The full variable domain, rest sourced from reference TRBV18 and TRBJ2-5, is NAGVMQNPRHLVRRRGQEARLRCSPMKGHSHVYWYRQLPEEGLKFMVYLQKENIIDESGMPKERFSAEFPKEGPSILRIQQVVRGDSAAYFCASSSTGRQETQYFGPGTRLLVL.

The table lists this clonotype with many counts. The gene calls are TRBV20-1 and TRBJ1-1, with a possible D match to TRBD1 (5 bases). V lost 3 bases to trimming and J lost 4 bases, with 15 bases between them. Germline V CDR1 and CDR2: DFQATT, SNEGSKA (reference sequence). The CDR3 sequence is 14 residues long. CDR3: CSASIGGSATEAFF. The CDR3 DNA reads TGCAGTGCTAGTATTGGGGGATCGGCCACTGAAGCTTTCTTT.

This clonotype was seen only a few times. This chain joins TRBV6-1 and TRBJ2-2, with D hard to call. From germline, CDR1 is MNHNS and CDR2 SASEGT. The CDR3 consists of 15 residues. The V end was cut by 1 base, the J end by 2 bases, with 8 bases between. CDR3: CASSEVAQNTGELFF. CDR3 bases: TGTGCCAGCAGTGAAGTGGCTCAAAACACCGGGGAGCTGTTTTTT.

This clonotype was detected many times. The V and J genes are TRBV6-2 or TRBV6-3 and TRBJ1-2, with D possibly being TRBD1 (5 bases). From germline, CDR1 is MNHEY and CDR2 SVGEGT. The CDR3 runs 13 residues. V was shortened by 2 bases and J by 8 bases, with 12 bases between the two germline ends. The CDR3 loop reads CASSYARVGGYTF. The CDR3 DNA sequence: TGTGCCAGCAGTTACGCCAGGGTAGGAGGCTACACCTTC.